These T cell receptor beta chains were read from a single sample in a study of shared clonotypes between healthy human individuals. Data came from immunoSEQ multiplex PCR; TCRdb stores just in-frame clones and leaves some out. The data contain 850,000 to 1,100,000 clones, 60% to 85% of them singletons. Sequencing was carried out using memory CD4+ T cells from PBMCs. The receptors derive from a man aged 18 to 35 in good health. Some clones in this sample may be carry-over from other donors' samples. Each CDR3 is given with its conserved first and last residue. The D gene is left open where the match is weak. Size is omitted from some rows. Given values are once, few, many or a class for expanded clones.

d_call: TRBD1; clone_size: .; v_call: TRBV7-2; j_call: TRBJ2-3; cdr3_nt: TGTGCCAGCGATAAGGGACAGCACACAGATACGCAGTATTTT; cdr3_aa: CASDKGQHTDTQYF
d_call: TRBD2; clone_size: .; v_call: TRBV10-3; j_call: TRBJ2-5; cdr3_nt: TGTGCCATCGGGGAGGGCTGGGAGACCCAGTACTTC; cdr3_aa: CAIGEGWETQYF
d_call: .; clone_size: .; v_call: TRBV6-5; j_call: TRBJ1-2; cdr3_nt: TGTGCCAGCAGATCACCACGGCACTCCTCCTATGGCTACACCTTC; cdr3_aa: CASRSPRHSSYGYTF
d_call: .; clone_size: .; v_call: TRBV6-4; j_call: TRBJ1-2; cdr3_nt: TGTGCCAGCAGTGACTCCTCTGCGGGGGCCCCCTATGGCTACACCTTC; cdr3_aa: CASSDSSAGAPYGYTF
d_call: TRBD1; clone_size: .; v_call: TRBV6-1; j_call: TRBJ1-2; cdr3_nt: TGTGCCAGCAAGAACCGGGACAGGGTAATTGGCTACACCTTC; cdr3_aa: CASKNRDRVIGYTF
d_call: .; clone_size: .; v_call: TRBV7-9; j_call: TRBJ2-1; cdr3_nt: TGTGCCAGCAGCTTCCCCGGGCCCGTCGGCAATGAGCAGTTCTTC; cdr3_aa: CASSFPGPVGNEQFF
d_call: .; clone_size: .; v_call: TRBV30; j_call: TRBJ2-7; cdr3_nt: TGTGCCTGGAGTGTACTAACGGGGGGCATTCAGAACTTC; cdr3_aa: CAWSVLTGGIQNF
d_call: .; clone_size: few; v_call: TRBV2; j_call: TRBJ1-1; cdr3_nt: TGTGCCAGCAGTTTCCACCTTGAAGCTTTCTTT; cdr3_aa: CASSFHLEAFF
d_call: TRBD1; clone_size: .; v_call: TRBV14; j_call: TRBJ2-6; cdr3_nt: TGTGCCAGCGGGACAGCGATTTCTGGGGCCAACGTCCTGACTTTC; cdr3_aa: CASGTAISGANVLTF
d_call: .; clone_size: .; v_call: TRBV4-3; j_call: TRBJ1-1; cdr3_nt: TGCGCCAGCAGCCAAGAGTGGGCGGGGGGGTTGAACACTGAAGCTTTCTTT; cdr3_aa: CASSQEWAGGLNTEAFF
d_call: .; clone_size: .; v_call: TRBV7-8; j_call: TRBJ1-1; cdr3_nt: TGTGCCAGCAGCCAGGTCCTGAACACTGAAGCTTTCTTT; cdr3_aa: CASSQVLNTEAFF
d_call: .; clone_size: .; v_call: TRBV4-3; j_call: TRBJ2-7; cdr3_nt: TGCGCCAGCAGCCTAGATCGGGGAACGTACGAGCAGTACTTC; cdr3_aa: CASSLDRGTYEQYF
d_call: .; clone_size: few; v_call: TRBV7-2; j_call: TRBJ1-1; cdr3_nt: TGTGCCAGCAGCCCCGGGGCCGCCAACACTGAAGCTTTCTTT; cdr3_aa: CASSPGAANTEAFF
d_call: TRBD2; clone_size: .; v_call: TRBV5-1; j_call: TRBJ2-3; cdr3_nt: TGCGCCAGCAGCTTGTCCCTAGCGGCCACAGATACGCAGTATTTT; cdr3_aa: CASSLSLAATDTQYF
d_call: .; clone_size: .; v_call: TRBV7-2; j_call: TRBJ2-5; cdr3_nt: TGTGCCAGCACTCAAGCAAACCAAGAGACCCAGTACTTC; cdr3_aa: CASTQANQETQYF
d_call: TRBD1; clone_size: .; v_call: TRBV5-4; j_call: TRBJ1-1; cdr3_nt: TGTGCCAGCAGCTTGGGGGACAGGGCGGCTGAAGCTTTCTTT; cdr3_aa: CASSLGDRAAEAFF
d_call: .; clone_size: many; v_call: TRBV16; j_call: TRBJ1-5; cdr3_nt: TGTGCCAGCAGCCAACCGGGGGGTCAGCCCCAGCATTTT; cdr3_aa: CASSQPGGQPQHF
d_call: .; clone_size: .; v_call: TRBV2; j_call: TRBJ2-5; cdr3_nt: TGTGCCAGCAGGGGCGGGAACCAAGAGACCCAGTACTTC; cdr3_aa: CASRGGNQETQYF
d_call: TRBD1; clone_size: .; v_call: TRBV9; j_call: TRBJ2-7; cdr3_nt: TGTGCCAGCAGCCCGCGGACAGGGACGGACGAGCAGTACTTC; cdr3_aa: CASSPRTGTDEQYF
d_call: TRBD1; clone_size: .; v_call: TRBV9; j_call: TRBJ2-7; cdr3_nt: TGTGCCAGCAGTAAGGGACAGGGTGTTTACGAGCAGTACTTC; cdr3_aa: CASSKGQGVYEQYF
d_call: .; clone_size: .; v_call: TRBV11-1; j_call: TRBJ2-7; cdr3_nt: TGTGCCAGCAGCTTAGTAGGCTTAGGGACCCACGAGCAGTACTTC; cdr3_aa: CASSLVGLGTHEQYF
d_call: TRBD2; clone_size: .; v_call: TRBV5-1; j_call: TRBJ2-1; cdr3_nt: TGCGCCAGCAGCTTGGGACTAGCGGGTGGGGGTGAGCAGTTCTTC; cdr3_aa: CASSLGLAGGGEQFF
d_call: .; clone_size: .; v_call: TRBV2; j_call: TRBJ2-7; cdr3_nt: TGTGCCAGCAGTGAGAACGGGGGGCAGGAGCAGTACTTC; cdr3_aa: CASSENGGQEQYF
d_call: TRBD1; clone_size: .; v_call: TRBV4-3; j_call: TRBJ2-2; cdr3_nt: TGCGCCAGCAGCCAAGATGAAAGAGGGGGCATCCACACCGGGGAGCTGTTTTTT; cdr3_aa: CASSQDERGGIHTGELFF
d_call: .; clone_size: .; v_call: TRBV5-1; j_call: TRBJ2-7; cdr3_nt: TGCGCCAGCAGCTTGGTTCGGGACGAGCAGTACTTC; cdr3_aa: CASSLVRDEQYF
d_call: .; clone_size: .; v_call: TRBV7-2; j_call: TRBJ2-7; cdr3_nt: TGTGCCAGCAGCTCTCCGGAGCAACCCTACGAGCAGTACTTC; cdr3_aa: CASSSPEQPYEQYF
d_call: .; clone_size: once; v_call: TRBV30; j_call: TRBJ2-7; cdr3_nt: TGTGCCTGGAGTGTAAGTGGTTACGAGCAGTACTTC; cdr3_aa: CAWSVSGYEQYF
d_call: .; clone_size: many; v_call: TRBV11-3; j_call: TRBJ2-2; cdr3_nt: TGTGCCAGCAGCTTAGATTGGAGCACCGGGGAGCTGTTTTTT; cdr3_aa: CASSLDWSTGELFF
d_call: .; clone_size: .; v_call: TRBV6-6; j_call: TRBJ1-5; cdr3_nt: TGTGCCAGCAGTCGAGCGGGGCAGGGGTTTAATCAGCCCCAGCATTTT; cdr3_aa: CASSRAGQGFNQPQHF
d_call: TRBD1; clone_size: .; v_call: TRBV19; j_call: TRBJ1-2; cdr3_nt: TGTGCCAGTAGTGGCACAGGGGGTTATGGCTACACCTTC; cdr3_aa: CASSGTGGYGYTF
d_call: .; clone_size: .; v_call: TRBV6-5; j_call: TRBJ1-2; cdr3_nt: TGTGCCAGCAGCCCAACCTCCCCCTATGGCTACACCTTC; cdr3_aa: CASSPTSPYGYTF
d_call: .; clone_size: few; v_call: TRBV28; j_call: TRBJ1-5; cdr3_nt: TGTGCCAGCAGAACCACAGGGTGGCAGCCCCAGCATTTT; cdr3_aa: CASRTTGWQPQHF
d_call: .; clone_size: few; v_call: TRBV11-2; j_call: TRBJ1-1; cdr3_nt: TGTGCCAGCAGCTCCATAACCCGGGACACTGAAGCTTTCTTT; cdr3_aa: CASSSITRDTEAFF
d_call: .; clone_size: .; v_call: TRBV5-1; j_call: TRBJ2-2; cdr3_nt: TGCGCCAGCAGCTTCGGGCTAGTAGGCACCGGGGAGCTGTTTTTT; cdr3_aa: CASSFGLVGTGELFF
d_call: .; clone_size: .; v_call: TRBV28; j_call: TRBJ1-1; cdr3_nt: TGTGCCAGCAGTTCAACGGGAGCGAACACTGAAGCTTTCTTT; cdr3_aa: CASSSTGANTEAFF
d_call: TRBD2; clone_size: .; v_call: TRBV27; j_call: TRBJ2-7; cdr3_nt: TGTGCCAGCAGTTCCCGGGCTAGCGGGAGTTACGAGCAGTACTTC; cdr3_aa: CASSSRASGSYEQYF
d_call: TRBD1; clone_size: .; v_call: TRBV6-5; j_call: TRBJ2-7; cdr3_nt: TGTGCCAGCAAACCGGGACAGGGCCTCTTAACTTACTTC; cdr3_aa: CASKPGQGLLTYF
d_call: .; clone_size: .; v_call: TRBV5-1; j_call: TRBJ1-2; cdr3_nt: TGCGCCAGCAGCGATGACACGTATGGCTACACCTTC; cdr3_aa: CASSDDTYGYTF
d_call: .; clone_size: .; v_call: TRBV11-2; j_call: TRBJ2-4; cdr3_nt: TGTGCCAGCAGCTCCGGACTAAGGGGCATTCAGTACTTC; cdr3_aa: CASSSGLRGIQYF
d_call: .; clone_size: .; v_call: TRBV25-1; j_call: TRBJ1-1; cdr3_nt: TGTGCCAGCAGTGGAGTTCCGCCAAGAGGCACTGAAGCTTTCTTT; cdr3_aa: CASSGVPPRGTEAFF
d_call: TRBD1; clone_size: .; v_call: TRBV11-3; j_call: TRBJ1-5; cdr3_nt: TGTGCCAGCAGCTCAGGTCCCGATGGGACAGGGTCTCAGCCCCAGCATTTT; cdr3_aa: CASSSGPDGTGSQPQHF
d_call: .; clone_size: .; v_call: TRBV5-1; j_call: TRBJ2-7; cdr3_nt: TGCGCCAGCAGGTTGACGGCAGGGGCCTACGAGCAGTACTTC; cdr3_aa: CASRLTAGAYEQYF
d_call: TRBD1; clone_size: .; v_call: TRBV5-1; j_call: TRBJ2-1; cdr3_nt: TGCGCCAGCAGCGCGGCCGGGACAGGGTCCTACAATGAGCAGTTCTTC; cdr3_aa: CASSAAGTGSYNEQFF
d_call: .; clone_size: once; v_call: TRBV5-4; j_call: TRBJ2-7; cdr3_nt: TGTGCCAGCAGCCCCCCACCCCCGGGACAAGACTACGAGCAGTACTTC; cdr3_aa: CASSPPPPGQDYEQYF
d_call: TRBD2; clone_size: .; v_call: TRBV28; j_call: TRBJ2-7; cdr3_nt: TGTGCCATCACTAGCGAGGACGAGCAGTACTTC; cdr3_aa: CAITSEDEQYF
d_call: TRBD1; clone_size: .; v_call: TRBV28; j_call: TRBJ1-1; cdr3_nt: TGTGCCAGCAGTCCCCCCTTGGGACAGGGCGGCACTGAAGCTTTCTTT; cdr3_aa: CASSPPLGQGGTEAFF
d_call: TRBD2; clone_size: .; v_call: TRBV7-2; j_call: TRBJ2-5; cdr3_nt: TGTGCCAGCAGCCAACTAGCGGGAGGCGGGGAGACCCAGTACTTC; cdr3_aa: CASSQLAGGGETQYF
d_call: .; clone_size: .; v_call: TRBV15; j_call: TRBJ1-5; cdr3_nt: TGTGCCACCAGCAGAGGCGACAGAGGGGAGCCCCAGCATTTT; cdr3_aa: CATSRGDRGEPQHF
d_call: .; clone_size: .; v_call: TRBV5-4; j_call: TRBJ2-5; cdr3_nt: TGTGCCAGCAGTGTTGGAGGAGGTCGCGAGACCCAGTACTTC; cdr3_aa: CASSVGGGRETQYF
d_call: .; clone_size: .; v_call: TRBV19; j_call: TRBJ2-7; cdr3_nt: TGTGCCAGTAGTATCCCCGTGGAGGGAAGAGAGCAGTACTTC; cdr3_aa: CASSIPVEGREQYF
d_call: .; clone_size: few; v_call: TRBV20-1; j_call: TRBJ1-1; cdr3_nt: TGCAGTGCCCACCGGGCCCTCGAAGCTTTCTTT; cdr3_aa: CSAHRALEAFF
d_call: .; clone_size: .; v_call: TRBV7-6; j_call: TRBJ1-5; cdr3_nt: TGTGCCAGCAGCTTAACCAGGGAGGCGCCCCAGCATTTT; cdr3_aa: CASSLTREAPQHF